A single sample is the source of the 12 T cell receptor beta chains below, sequenced in a study of spatial heterogeneity in lung cancer. Overall study results and limits: In tumors, expanded intratumoral alpha and beta TCR counts tracked mutation counts.

As for time point: sample taken at primary tumor resection. TCRdb reprocessed the 5' RACE reads via MiXCR and lists one record per CDR3 protein. Of around 1,200 distinct CDR3 sequences listed, more than 25% are singletons. Their specific antigens are unknown. Sequenced here: lung tumor tissue, sampled at surgery. Receptors originate from a male donor with early-stage non-small cell lung cancer.

Relative to its sample, this clonotype is medium-sized (0.01 to 0.1%). The genes are TRBV5-1 and TRBJ2-3; no definite D call. Germline CDR1 and CDR2: SGHRS and YFSETQ. This CDR3 is 13 amino acids long. With 4 bases removed from V and 1 base from J, the gap between germline ends came to 7 bases. The CDR3: CASSIEGTDTQYF. In DNA form, the CDR3 reads TGCGCCAGCAGCATTGAGGGCACAGATACGCAGTATTTT.

The chain joins TRBV6-6 to TRBJ2-1, with 9 positions matching TRBD2. Losses at the gene ends were 5 bases for V and 8 bases for J; bases not matched to a gene: 7. This CDR3 comprises 14 residues. Germline CDR1 and CDR2: MNHNY and SVGAGI (reference sequence). The CDR3: CASSLAGSGDEQFF. The CDR3 DNA follows: TGTGCCAGCAGTCTAGCGGGAAGCGGTGATGAGCAGTTCTTC.

In its sample, this clonotype is large. The chain has TRBV29-1 and TRBJ2-3; D remains unclear. Trimming shortened V by 3 bases and J by 8 bases, and 9 bases separated the two germline ends. This CDR3 spans 11 amino acids. The germline gives CDR1 SQVTM, CDR2 ANQGSEA. The CDR3 loop reads CSVDESGTQYF. The CDR3 DNA sequence: TGCAGCGTTGATGAGTCGGGTACGCAGTATTTT.

By sample fraction, this clonotype is large. The rearrangement joins TRBV2 to TRBJ2-3; 14 bases are shared with TRBD2. The CDR3 spans 15 residues. Germline V lookup: CDR1 SNHLY, CDR2 FYNNEI. The ends lost 8 bases at V and 0 bases at J; junction bases unmatched: 1. The CDR3 coding sequence is TGTGCCAGCGGGACTAGCGGGGGTAGCACAGATACGCAGTATTTT. It yields the protein CASGTSGGSTDTQYF. Supplemented by reference TRBV2 and TRBJ2-3, the full variable domain reads EPEVTQTPSHQVTQMGQEVILRCVPISNHLYFYWYRQILGQKVEFLVSFYNNEISEKSEIFDDQFSVERPDGSNFTLKIRSTKLEDSAMYFCASGTSGGSTDTQYFGPGTRLTVL.

The rearrangement joins TRBV15 to TRBJ2-1; a possible D gene is TRBD1 (6 bases). The ends were cut back, 1 base at V and 6 bases at J, with 10 bases in the middle. Germline CDR1 is LNHNV and CDR2 is YYDKDF (reference sequence). This CDR3 spans 14 amino acids. The CDR3 DNA follows: TGTGCCACCAGCAGAGGACAGGCTGGCAATGAGCAGTTCTTC. As protein: CATSRGQAGNEQFF.

The chain uses TRBV5-1 and TRBJ2-3; 8 nucleotides align to TRBD1. The CDR3 covers 14 residues. Germline loops: CDR1 SGHRS, CDR2 YFSETQ. V shed 4 bases and J 7 bases; nucleotides not matched to a gene: 8. CDR3 amino acids: CASSTGQGKNTQYF. As DNA, the CDR3 is TGCGCCAGCAGCACAGGACAGGGCAAGAATACGCAGTATTTT.

V gene TRBV7-3 combines with J gene TRBJ2-4; D is ambiguous. Germline V gene lookup returns CDR1 SGHTA and CDR2 FQGTGA. Trimming took 1 base from V and 10 from J, leaving 8 bases between them. CDR3 size: 12 residues. CDR3 in amino acids: CASSLSFRIQYF. DNA of the CDR3: TGTGCCAGCAGCTTAAGCTTTAGGATTCAGTACTTC.

This clonotype has ten or more counts. The V gene is TRBV20-1, the J gene TRBJ1-2; TRBD1 might be the D (5 bases). Germline CDR1 is DFQATT and CDR2 is SNEGSKA (reference sequence). The V and J ends lost 4 bases and 3 bases respectively, with 15 bases between them. The CDR3 extends over 14 amino acids. The CDR3 sequence: CSAIPSTDYYGYTF. CDR3 sequence (DNA): TGCAGTGCTATCCCCTCGACAGACTACTATGGCTACACCTTC.

This clonotype turned up a few times. The chain has TRBV5-1 and TRBJ2-1; 9 nucleotides agree with TRBD1. V lost 7 bases, J lost 4 bases, and 6 bases stayed unmatched. CDR1 SGHRS and CDR2 YFSETQ come from the germline V gene. The CDR3 runs to 14 residues. The DNA for the CDR3 is TGCGCCAGCCAGGACGGGACAGGGTACAATGAGCAGTTCTTC. It encodes CASQDGTGYNEQFF.

By share, this clonotype counts as large. The CDR3 nucleotides are TGTGCCAGCAGACGGAGGACAGACCCAGCTATCTCCTACGAGCAGTACTTC. As protein: CASRRRTDPAISYEQYF. V usage is TRBV27 and J usage is TRBJ2-7, with a possible D match to TRBD1 (6 bases). The CDR3 is 17 amino acids. From germline, CDR1 is MNHEY and CDR2 SMNVEV (reference sequence). V shed 6 bases and J shed 0 bases, with 21 bases lying between them.

By share of the sample, this clonotype is medium-sized. The chain employs TRBV5-1 and TRBJ2-2; no definite D call. Germline values: CDR1 SGHRS, CDR2 YFSETQ. V lost 0 bases and J 6 bases, leaving 12 bases between the germline ends. This CDR3 spans 15 amino acids. The CDR3 bases are TGCGCCAGCAGCTTGGCTGTGGTTCGGGCCGGGGAGCTGTTTTTT. Translation gives CASSLAVVRAGELFF.

J is TRBJ2-1 and V is TRBV5-6; 9 positions agree with TRBD1. The CDR3 contains 15 residues. The germline V gene encodes CDR1 SGHDT and CDR2 YYEEEE. V was clipped by 4 bases and J by 7 bases; unmatched bases: 9. The CDR3 sequence: CASSLTGTGWNEQFF. CDR3 coding DNA: TGTGCCAGCAGCCTAACCGGGACAGGGTGGAATGAGCAGTTCTTC. The entire variable domain, with the rest obtained from reference TRBV5-6 and TRBJ2-1, is as follows: DAGVTQSPTHLIKTRGQQVTLRCSPKSGHDTVSWYQQALGQGPQFIFQYYEEEERQRGNFPDRFSGHQFPNYSSELNVNALLLGDSALYLCASSLTGTGWNEQFFGPGTRLTVL.